This is a list of T cell receptor beta chains from one sample in a study of blood T cell repertoires in COVID-19. Data came from immunoSEQ multiplex PCR; TCRdb stores just in-frame clones and leaves some out. The data contain hundreds of thousands of clones, roughly 87% of them singletons. Specimen: PBMCs or T cells enriched from blood (not recorded which). The receptors were sampled from a woman aged 25 to 39 with acute COVID-19. Both conserved end residues are part of each CDR3. Fields, in order: clone size, CDR3 length, J gene, D gene, V gene, CDR3 protein, CDR3 DNA. D genes are given only for firm matches. Not all rows give a size; the values are once, few, many and, for expanded clones, a class.

clone size: .; CDR3 length: 14; J gene: TRBJ1-4; D gene: TRBD1; V gene: TRBV3-1/TRBV3-2; CDR3 protein: CASSSTGWNEKLFF; CDR3 DNA: TGTGCCAGCAGCTCGACAGGGTGGAATGAAAAACTGTTTTTT
clone size: .; CDR3 length: 14; J gene: TRBJ1-5; D gene: .; V gene: TRBV3-1/TRBV3-2; CDR3 protein: CASSQVGADQPQHF; CDR3 DNA: TGTGCCAGCAGCCAAGTGGGGGCAGATCAGCCCCAGCATTTT
clone size: .; CDR3 length: 18; J gene: TRBJ2-6; D gene: TRBD2; V gene: TRBV7-8; CDR3 protein: CASSLVGTSGVRANVLTF; CDR3 DNA: TGTGCCAGCAGCTTAGTTGGTACTAGCGGGGTGAGGGCCAACGTCCTGACTTTC
clone size: once; CDR3 length: 16; J gene: TRBJ1-3; D gene: .; V gene: TRBV7-2; CDR3 protein: CASSLEGAFSGNTIYF; CDR3 DNA: TGTGCCAGCAGCTTAGAAGGGGCTTTCTCTGGAAACACCATATATTTT
clone size: .; CDR3 length: 15; J gene: TRBJ1-6; D gene: .; V gene: TRBV2; CDR3 protein: CASSTDRPNNSPLHF; CDR3 DNA: TGTGCCAGCAGTACTGACAGACCCAATAATTCACCCCTCCACTTT
clone size: .; CDR3 length: 13; J gene: TRBJ1-2; D gene: .; V gene: TRBV5-1; CDR3 protein: CASSLGQGSGYTF; CDR3 DNA: TGCGCCAGCAGCTTGGGGCAGGGTAGTGGCTACACCTTC
clone size: once; CDR3 length: 17; J gene: TRBJ2-2; D gene: .; V gene: TRBV5-1; CDR3 protein: CASSLKSTGINTGELFF; CDR3 DNA: TGCGCCAGCAGCTTGAAGAGTACAGGGATAAACACCGGGGAGCTGTTTTTT
clone size: .; CDR3 length: 16; J gene: TRBJ2-5; D gene: .; V gene: TRBV18; CDR3 protein: CASSPPIPGVEETQYF; CDR3 DNA: TGTGCCAGCTCACCACCCATTCCCGGAGTAGAGGAGACCCAGTACTTC
clone size: .; CDR3 length: 15; J gene: TRBJ2-5; D gene: .; V gene: TRBV3-1/TRBV3-2; CDR3 protein: CASSQGPAYQETQYF; CDR3 DNA: TGTGCCAGCAGCCAAGGGCCCGCCTACCAAGAGACCCAGTACTTC
clone size: few; CDR3 length: 18; J gene: TRBJ1-5; D gene: .; V gene: TRBV7-9; CDR3 protein: CASSAPTSSGANNQPQHF; CDR3 DNA: TGTGCCAGCAGCGCTCCGACCTCCTCAGGGGCTAACAATCAGCCCCAGCATTTT
clone size: once; CDR3 length: 14; J gene: TRBJ1-2; D gene: .; V gene: TRBV3-1/TRBV3-2; CDR3 protein: CASSQGSPDYGYTF; CDR3 DNA: TGTGCCAGCAGCCAAGGTAGCCCAGACTATGGCTACACCTTC
clone size: .; CDR3 length: 13; J gene: TRBJ1-5; D gene: .; V gene: TRBV12-3/TRBV12-4; CDR3 protein: CASSLTVNQPQHF; CDR3 DNA: TGTGCCAGCAGTTTGACAGTCAATCAGCCCCAGCATTTT
clone size: .; CDR3 length: 16; J gene: TRBJ2-1; D gene: TRBD1; V gene: TRBV28; CDR3 protein: CASSFGGGQGYNEQFF; CDR3 DNA: TGTGCCAGCAGCTTCGGCGGGGGACAGGGCTACAATGAGCAGTTCTTC
clone size: many; CDR3 length: 14; J gene: TRBJ1-2; D gene: TRBD1; V gene: TRBV19; CDR3 protein: CASRVPTGTYGYTF; CDR3 DNA: TGTGCCAGTAGGGTTCCGACAGGGACCTATGGCTACACCTTC
clone size: many; CDR3 length: 17; J gene: TRBJ1-3; D gene: .; V gene: TRBV7-2; CDR3 protein: CASSLGGGRGSGNTIYF; CDR3 DNA: TGTGCCAGCAGCTTAGGTGGCGGTCGGGGCTCTGGAAACACCATATATTTT
clone size: .; CDR3 length: 15; J gene: TRBJ2-2; D gene: .; V gene: TRBV5-4; CDR3 protein: CASSLEVVHTGELFF; CDR3 DNA: TGTGCCAGCAGCTTGGAAGTAGTTCACACCGGGGAGCTGTTTTTT
clone size: .; CDR3 length: 18; J gene: TRBJ2-3; D gene: TRBD1; V gene: TRBV5-1; CDR3 protein: CASSSLTTGTGDTDTQYF; CDR3 DNA: TGCGCCAGCAGCTCCCTTACAACCGGGACAGGGGACACAGATACGCAGTATTTT
clone size: .; CDR3 length: 16; J gene: TRBJ2-5; D gene: TRBD2; V gene: TRBV6-2/TRBV6-3; CDR3 protein: CASSYGTTSVQETQYF; CDR3 DNA: TGTGCCAGCAGTTACGGAACGACTAGCGTCCAAGAGACCCAGTACTTC
clone size: .; CDR3 length: 16; J gene: TRBJ2-7; D gene: TRBD1; V gene: TRBV11-2; CDR3 protein: CASSLGAGQGALEQYF; CDR3 DNA: TGTGCCAGCAGCCTAGGGGCGGGACAGGGTGCCCTCGAGCAGTACTTC
clone size: .; CDR3 length: 14; J gene: TRBJ1-5; D gene: TRBD1; V gene: TRBV7-9; CDR3 protein: CASSLGQGLQPQHF; CDR3 DNA: TGTGCCAGCAGCTTGGGACAGGGCTTGCAGCCCCAGCATTTT
clone size: .; CDR3 length: 15; J gene: TRBJ2-1; D gene: TRBD2; V gene: TRBV10-1; CDR3 protein: CASSDPLAGGNEQFF; CDR3 DNA: TGCGCCAGCAGTGACCCTTTAGCGGGGGGGAATGAGCAGTTCTTC
clone size: .; CDR3 length: 14; J gene: TRBJ1-3; D gene: TRBD1; V gene: TRBV7-2; CDR3 protein: CASSPGTGRNTIYF; CDR3 DNA: TGTGCCAGCAGCCCAGGGACAGGGAGAAACACCATATATTTT